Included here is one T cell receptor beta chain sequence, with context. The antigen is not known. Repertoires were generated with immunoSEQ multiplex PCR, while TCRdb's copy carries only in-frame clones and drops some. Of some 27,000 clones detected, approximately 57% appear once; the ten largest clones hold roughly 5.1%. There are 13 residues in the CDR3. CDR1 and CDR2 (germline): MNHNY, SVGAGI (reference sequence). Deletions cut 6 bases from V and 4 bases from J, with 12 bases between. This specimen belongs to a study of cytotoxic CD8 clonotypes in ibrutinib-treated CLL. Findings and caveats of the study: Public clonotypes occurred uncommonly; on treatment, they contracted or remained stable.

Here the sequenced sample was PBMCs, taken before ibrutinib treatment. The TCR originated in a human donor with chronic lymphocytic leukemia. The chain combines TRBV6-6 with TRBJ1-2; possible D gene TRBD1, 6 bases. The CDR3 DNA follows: TGTGCCAGCAGCCCCAGGGGAAGCTATGGCTACACCTTC. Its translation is CASSPRGSYGYTF.